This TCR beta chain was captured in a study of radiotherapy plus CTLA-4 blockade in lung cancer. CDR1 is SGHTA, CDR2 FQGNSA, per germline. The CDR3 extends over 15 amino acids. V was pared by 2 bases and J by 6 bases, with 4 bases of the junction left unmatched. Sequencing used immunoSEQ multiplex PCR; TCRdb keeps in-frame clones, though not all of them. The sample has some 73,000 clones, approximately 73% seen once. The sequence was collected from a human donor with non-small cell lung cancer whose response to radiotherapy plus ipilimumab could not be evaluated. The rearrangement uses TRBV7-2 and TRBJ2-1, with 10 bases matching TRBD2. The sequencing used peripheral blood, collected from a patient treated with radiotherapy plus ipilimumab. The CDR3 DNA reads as TGTGCCAGCAGCTTAACTAGCGGGACCCTCAATGAGCAGTTCTTC. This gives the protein CASSLTSGTLNEQFF.